This T cell receptor beta chain was identified during a study of response to subunit inactivated influenza vaccine. This clonotype was observed a few times. Germline-derived CDR1 and CDR2 are ENHRY and SYGVKD. Trimming pared 6 bases from V and 2 bases from J, leaving 14 bases between. The CDR3 runs to 14 residues. TCRdb ran MiXCR on the RT-PCR reads and lists one entry per CDR3 protein. The data hold approximately 250,000 distinct CDR3 sequences, with 9% to 15% observed a single time. V gene TRBV10-3 combines with J gene TRBJ2-7; no clear D gene. Sample: non-naive T cells sorted from PBMCs, taken about 14 days before vaccination. This TCR was sampled from a man aged 50-59 years who received an inactivated influenza vaccine. The CDR3 reads CAIRDERTTYEQYF. The CDR3 bases are TGTGCCATCAGGGACGAAAGGACCACCTACGAGCAGTACTTC.